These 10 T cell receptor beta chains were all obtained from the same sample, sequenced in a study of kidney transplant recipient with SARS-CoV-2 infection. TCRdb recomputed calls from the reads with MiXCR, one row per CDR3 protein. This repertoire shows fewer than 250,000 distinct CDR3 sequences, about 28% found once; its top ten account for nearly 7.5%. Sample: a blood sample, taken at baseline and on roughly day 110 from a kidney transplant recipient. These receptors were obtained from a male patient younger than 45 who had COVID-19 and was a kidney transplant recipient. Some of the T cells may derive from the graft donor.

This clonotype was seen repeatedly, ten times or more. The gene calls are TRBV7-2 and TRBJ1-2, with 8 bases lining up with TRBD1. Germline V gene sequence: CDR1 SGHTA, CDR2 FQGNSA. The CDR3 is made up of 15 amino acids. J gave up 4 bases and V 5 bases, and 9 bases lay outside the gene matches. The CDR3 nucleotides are TGTGCCAGCAGCCCACGGACAGGGCGGGTCTATGGCTACACCTTC. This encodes CASSPRTGRVYGYTF.

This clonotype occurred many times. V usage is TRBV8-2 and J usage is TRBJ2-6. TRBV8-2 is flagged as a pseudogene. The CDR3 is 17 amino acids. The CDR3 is CGIKFRITQSRANVLTF. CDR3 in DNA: TGTGGCATTAAGTTTAGGATAACACAAAGTCGGGCCAACGTCCTGACTTTC.

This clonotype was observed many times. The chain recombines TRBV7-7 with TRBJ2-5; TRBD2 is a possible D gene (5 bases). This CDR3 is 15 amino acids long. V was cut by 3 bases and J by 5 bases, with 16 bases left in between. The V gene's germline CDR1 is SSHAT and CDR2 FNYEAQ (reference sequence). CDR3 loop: CASSFEGALGETQYF. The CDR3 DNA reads TGTGCCAGCAGCTTCGAGGGCGCCCTCGGGGAGACCCAGTACTTC. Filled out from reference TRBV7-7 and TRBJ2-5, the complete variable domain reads GAGVSQSPRYKVTKRGQDVTLRCDPISSHATLYWYQQALGQGPEFLTYFNYEAQPDKSGLPSDRFSAERPEGSISTLTIQRTEQRDSAMYRCASSFEGALGETQYFGPGTRLLVL.

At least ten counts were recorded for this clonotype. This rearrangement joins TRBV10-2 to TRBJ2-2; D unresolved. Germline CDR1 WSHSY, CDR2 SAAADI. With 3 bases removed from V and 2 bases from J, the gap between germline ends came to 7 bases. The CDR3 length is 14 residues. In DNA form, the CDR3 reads TGCGCCAGCAGTGAAGGACCTAACACCGGGGAGCTGTTTTTT. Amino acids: CASSEGPNTGELFF.

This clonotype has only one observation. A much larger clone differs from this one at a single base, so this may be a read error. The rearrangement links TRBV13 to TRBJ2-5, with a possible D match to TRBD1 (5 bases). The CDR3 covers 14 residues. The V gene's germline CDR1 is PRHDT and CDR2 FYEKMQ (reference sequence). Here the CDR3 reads CAGSLRQNQETQYF. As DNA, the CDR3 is TGTGCCGGCAGCTTAAGACAGAACCAAGAGACCCAGTACTTC. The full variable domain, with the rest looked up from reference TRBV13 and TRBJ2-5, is AAGVIQSPRHLIKEKRETATLKCYPIPRHDTVYWYQQGPGQDPQFLISFYEKMQSDKGSIPDRFSAQQFSDYHSELNMSSLELGDSALYFCAGSLRQNQETQYFGPGTRLLVL.

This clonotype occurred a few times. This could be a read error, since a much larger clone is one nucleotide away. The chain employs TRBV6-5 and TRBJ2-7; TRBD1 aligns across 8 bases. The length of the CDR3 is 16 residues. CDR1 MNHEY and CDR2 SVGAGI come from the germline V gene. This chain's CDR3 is CASSQLTGGLPYEHYF. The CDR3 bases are TGTGCCAGCAGCCAACTCACAGGGGGACTCCCCTACGAGCATTACTTC.

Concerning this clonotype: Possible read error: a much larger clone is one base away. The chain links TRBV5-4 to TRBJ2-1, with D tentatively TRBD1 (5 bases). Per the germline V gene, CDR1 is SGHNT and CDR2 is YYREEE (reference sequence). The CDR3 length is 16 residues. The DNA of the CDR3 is TGTACCAGCCAAAATACAGGTCGTCTATCCTACAATGAGCAGTTCTTC. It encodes CTSQNTGRLSYNEQFF.

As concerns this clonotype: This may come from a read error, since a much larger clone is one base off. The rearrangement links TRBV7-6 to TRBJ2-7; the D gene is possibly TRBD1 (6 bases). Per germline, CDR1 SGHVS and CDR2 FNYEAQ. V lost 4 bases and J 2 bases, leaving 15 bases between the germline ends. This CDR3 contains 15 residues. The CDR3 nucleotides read TGTGCCAGCAGCTCCTGGACAGTCCCCACCTACGAGCAGTACTTC. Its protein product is CASSSWTVPTYEQYF.

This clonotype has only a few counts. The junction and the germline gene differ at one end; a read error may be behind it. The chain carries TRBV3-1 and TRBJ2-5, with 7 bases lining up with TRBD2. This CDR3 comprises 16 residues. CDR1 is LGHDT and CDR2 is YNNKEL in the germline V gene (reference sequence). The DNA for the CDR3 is TGTGCCAACAGCCAAGCTGTGGGAGGGCCAAGAGAGACCCAGTACTTC. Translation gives CANSQAVGGPRETQYF.

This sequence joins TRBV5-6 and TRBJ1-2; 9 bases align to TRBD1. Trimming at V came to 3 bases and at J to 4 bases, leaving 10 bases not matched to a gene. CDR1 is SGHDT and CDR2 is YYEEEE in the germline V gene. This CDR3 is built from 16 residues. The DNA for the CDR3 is TGTGCCAGCAGCTCCTCTTTCCGGGACAGGGTCTATGGCTACACCTTC. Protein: CASSSSFRDRVYGYTF.